This T cell receptor beta chain comes out of a study of early T cells in non-severe SARS-CoV-2 infection. TCRdb re-called the 5' RACE reads through MiXCR, storing one row per CDR3 protein. This table has tens of thousands of distinct CDR3 sequences, about 10% appearing once. This clonotype was observed a few times. Deletions cut 2 bases from V and 5 bases from J, with 13 bases between. Germline CDR1 reads DFQATT; CDR2 reads SNEGSKA (reference sequence). CDR3 length equals 13 residues. The sample taken for sequencing was whole blood. This sequence joins TRBV20-1 and TRBJ2-7; D might be TRBD2 (6 bases). The clonotype was recovered from an adult who was a healthcare worker with PCR-confirmed SARS-CoV-2 infection or an uninfected control (not recorded which). The CDR3 bases are TGCAGTGCTAGACAGACTAGTGTGCACGAGCAGTACTTC. It encodes CSARQTSVHEQYF.